Listed below are T cell receptor beta chains from one sample, sequenced in a study of shared clonotypes between healthy human individuals. Clones were sequenced by immunoSEQ multiplex PCR, and TCRdb holds only the in-frame ones, with some missing. The repertoire includes approximately 2,000,000 clones, 80% to 95% of them detected once, and around 1.7% sits in the top ten. Sequenced: naive CD8+ T cells from PBMCs. The source is a man aged 18 to 35 in good health. Some clones in this sample may be carry-over from other donors' samples. The CDR3 runs from the conserved cysteine through the conserved F or W. Fields, in order: D gene, J gene, clone size, V gene, CDR3 protein, CDR3 DNA. A D gene is named only where the DNA matches it firmly. Expanded clones get a size class; other rows say once, few or many, or leave the size out.

d_call: TRBD2; j_call: TRBJ2-7; clone_size: .; v_call: TRBV14; cdr3_aa: CASSLKRGTSGSYEQYF; cdr3_nt: TGTGCCAGCAGCCTTAAAAGGGGGACTAGCGGGAGCTACGAGCAGTACTTC
d_call: TRBD2; j_call: TRBJ2-3; clone_size: .; v_call: TRBV6-1; cdr3_aa: CASSVFAGGGTDTQYF; cdr3_nt: TGTGCCAGCAGTGTTTTCGCGGGAGGGGGCACAGATACGCAGTATTTT
d_call: .; j_call: TRBJ1-4; clone_size: .; v_call: TRBV7-9; cdr3_aa: CASSSAASRSNEKLFF; cdr3_nt: TGTGCCAGCAGCTCCGCGGCCTCACGATCTAATGAAAAACTGTTTTTT
d_call: .; j_call: TRBJ1-2; clone_size: .; v_call: TRBV13; cdr3_aa: CASSVGGNALHGYTF; cdr3_nt: TGTGCCAGCAGCGTGGGGGGCAACGCACTCCATGGCTACACCTTC
d_call: .; j_call: TRBJ1-4; clone_size: once; v_call: TRBV7-6; cdr3_aa: CASSLDRFNEKLFF; cdr3_nt: TGTGCCAGCAGCTTAGATAGGTTTAACGAAAAACTGTTTTTT
d_call: .; j_call: TRBJ2-7; clone_size: .; v_call: TRBV29-1; cdr3_aa: CSVVGRNHSYEQYF; cdr3_nt: TGCAGCGTTGTTGGGAGGAACCACTCCTACGAGCAGTACTTC
d_call: .; j_call: TRBJ1-1; clone_size: few; v_call: TRBV28; cdr3_aa: CASTLYAGYTEAFF; cdr3_nt: TGTGCCAGCACCTTATACGCAGGGTACACTGAAGCTTTCTTT
d_call: .; j_call: TRBJ1-5; clone_size: few; v_call: TRBV30; cdr3_aa: CAWSVQLLNQPQHF; cdr3_nt: TGTGCCTGGAGTGTACAGCTACTGAATCAGCCCCAGCATTTT
d_call: TRBD2; j_call: TRBJ2-1; clone_size: .; v_call: TRBV7-9; cdr3_aa: CASSLATSGFLNEQFF; cdr3_nt: TGTGCCAGCAGCTTAGCAACTAGCGGATTCCTCAATGAGCAGTTCTTC
d_call: .; j_call: TRBJ1-4; clone_size: .; v_call: TRBV30; cdr3_aa: CAWRWHGNEKLFF; cdr3_nt: TGTGCCTGGAGATGGCATGGTAATGAAAAACTGTTTTTT
d_call: TRBD2; j_call: TRBJ2-7; clone_size: .; v_call: TRBV7-8; cdr3_aa: CASTLPYSGSREQYF; cdr3_nt: TGTGCCAGCACCTTACCCTATAGCGGGAGTAGGGAGCAGTACTTC
d_call: .; j_call: TRBJ1-1; clone_size: .; v_call: TRBV27; cdr3_aa: CASSLGAYTEAFF; cdr3_nt: TGTGCCAGCAGCTTGGGGGCTTACACTGAAGCTTTCTTT
d_call: .; j_call: TRBJ1-6; clone_size: once; v_call: TRBV7-2; cdr3_aa: CASSLVQDNSPLHF; cdr3_nt: TGTGCCAGCAGCTTAGTGCAGGATAATTCACCCCTCCACTTT
d_call: .; j_call: TRBJ1-5; clone_size: .; v_call: TRBV30; cdr3_aa: CAWSEESNQPQHF; cdr3_nt: TGTGCCTGGAGTGAGGAGAGCAATCAGCCCCAGCATTTT